Listed below are T cell receptor beta chains from one sample, sequenced in a study of OX40 agonist ivuxolimab in advanced cancers. Some clones are missing from TCRdb's copy, which holds only in-frame ones; the method was immunoSEQ multiplex PCR. The repertoire consists of tens of thousands of clones, with 88% occurring once and the leading ten covering more than 20%. The specimen comprised CD4+ or CD8+ T cells sorted from blood, sampled in a trial of the OX40 agonist ivuxolimab. These receptors were obtained from an adult with an advanced solid tumor such as melanoma, head and neck, liver or kidney cancer. Each CDR3 is given with its conserved first and last residue. A D gene is named only where the DNA matches it firmly. Expanded clones get a size class; other rows say once, few or many, or leave the size out.

V	D	size	J	DNA	CDR3
TRBV4-1	TRBD2	.	TRBJ2-1	TGCGCCAGCAGTTACGGACTAGGGAATGAGCAGTTCTTC	CASSYGLGNEQFF
TRBV5-1	.	medium-sized	TRBJ2-2	TGCGCCAGCAGCTTGGGATACGGGAGTAGAGGAGACGGGGAGCTGTTTTTT	CASSLGYGSRGDGELFF
TRBV28	TRBD2	.	TRBJ2-3	TGTGCCAGCAGTCCTCCGGGGGGGCGGAGGGATACGCAGTATTTT	CASSPPGGRRDTQYF
TRBV19	TRBD2	.	TRBJ2-1	TGTGCCAGTAGTCACGGGAGGGCCTACGGGGATGAGCAGTTCTTC	CASSHGRAYGDEQFF
TRBV7-9	.	.	TRBJ1-1	TGTGCCAGCAGCTTGAGCCCGGGGACACTGGGTACTGAAGCTTTCTTT	CASSLSPGTLGTEAFF
TRBV7-9	.	.	TRBJ2-7	TGTGCCAGCAGCTCTCTCCACGAGCAGTACTTC	CASSSLHEQYF
TRBV7-8	.	.	TRBJ2-7	TGTGCCAGCAGCGCCAGGGGTCGATACGAGCAGTACTTC	CASSARGRYEQYF
TRBV28	.	.	TRBJ2-7	TGTGCCAGCAGTGCACATAGGACCTACGAGCAGTACTTC	CASSAHRTYEQYF
TRBV9	TRBD1	.	TRBJ1-1	TGTGCCAGCAGCGTAGGAACAGGGGGGCACGCTGAAGCTTTCTTT	CASSVGTGGHAEAFF
TRBV6-1	TRBD1	many	TRBJ1-2	TGTGCCAGCAGTGAAGCTGCGGGACAGGGCCTCTATGGCTACACCTTC	CASSEAAGQGLYGYTF
TRBV27	TRBD1	once	TRBJ2-3	TGTGCCAGCAGTTTCGGGACAGGGATGCCAGATACGCAGTATTTT	CASSFGTGMPDTQYF
TRBV27	.	.	TRBJ1-1	TGTGCCAGCAGTTTGCTGTCCCCCCTGGGGATGAACACTGAAGCTTTCTTT	CASSLLSPLGMNTEAFF
TRBV28	TRBD2	.	TRBJ2-3	TGTGCCAGCAGTTTTTTGGGACTAGCCGATACGCAGTATTTT	CASSFLGLADTQYF
TRBV7-8	.	.	TRBJ2-2	TGTGCCAGCAGCCCCCCCAGGGGTGAATCCGGGGAGCTGTTTTTT	CASSPPRGESGELFF
TRBV5-3	.	.	TRBJ2-5	TGTGCCAGAAGCTTGGTGGGTGCGGAGACCCAGTACTTC	CARSLVGAETQYF
TRBV7-9	.	.	TRBJ1-4	TGTGCCAGCAGCTTCTTAGGGAGTAATGAAAAACTGTTTTTT	CASSFLGSNEKLFF
TRBV7-9	.	.	TRBJ2-3	TGTGCCAGCAGCTTTCGGCGGGACCATGTAGATACGCAGTATTTT	CASSFRRDHVDTQYF
TRBV27	.	.	TRBJ2-6	TGTGCCACCTCCTGGTTGGGGGGCACTGGGGCCAACGTCCTGACTTTC	CATSWLGGTGANVLTF
TRBV27	TRBD1	.	TRBJ2-1	TGTGCCAGCAGTTTACCCTGGACAGGGATAAATGAGCAGTTCTTC	CASSLPWTGINEQFF
TRBV2	TRBD2	few	TRBJ2-2	TGTGCCAGCAGTGAAAATCTGGGGGGGTACACCGGGGAGCTGTTTTTT	CASSENLGGYTGELFF
TRBV7-9	.	.	TRBJ2-5	TGTGCCAGCAGCTTATCCAACCTCCGAGAGACCCAGTACTTC	CASSLSNLRETQYF
TRBV13	TRBD1	once	TRBJ2-1	TGTGCCAGCAGCTTAGGACAGGGGAGCTCCTACAATGAGCAGTTCTTC	CASSLGQGSSYNEQFF
TRBV7-9	TRBD1	.	TRBJ2-7	TGTGCCAGCAGCTTCCTGACAGGGCGAAGCCCTTACGAGCAGTACTTC	CASSFLTGRSPYEQYF
TRBV6-6	.	.	TRBJ2-7	TGTGCCAGCAGTTACTCGAGCAGCTACGAGCAGTACTTC	CASSYSSSYEQYF